A selection of T cell receptor beta chains follows, all from one sample in a study of control samples from healthy donors and cancer patients. This table comes from immunoSEQ multiplex PCR, and its TCRdb copy is limited to in-frame clones, with some not included. The sample gives 130,000 or so clones, about 90% of which show up once; under 9% is in the top ten. Sequenced sample: blood. Receptors originate from a man between 18 and 29 years old in good health. Both conserved end residues are part of each CDR3. Each record gives: D gene, clone size, V gene, J gene, CDR3 length, CDR3 DNA, CDR3 protein. A D gene is named only where the DNA matches it firmly. Clone sizes are given selectively: once, few, many, or a class where the clone is expanded.

>TRBD2|.|TRBV4-3|TRBJ2-7|15
TGCGCCAGCAGCCAAGCTAGCGGGTTCTCCTACGAGCAGTACTTC
CASSQASGFSYEQYF
>.|.|TRBV7-2|TRBJ2-7|13
TGTGCCAGCAGCTCTTTGGACGGATATAAGCAGTACTTC
CASSSLDGYKQYF
>.|.|TRBV5-1|TRBJ1-4|12
TGCGCCAGCAGCTCAACAGGGGAAAAACTGTTTTTT
CASSSTGEKLFF
>.|few|TRBV5-1|TRBJ1-5|14
TGCGCCAGCAGCTTGGACAGCCTCAATCAGCCCCAGCATTTT
CASSLDSLNQPQHF
>TRBD2|.|TRBV20-1|TRBJ2-1|15
TGCAGTGCTAGTCTCCGTGGGGGGGCCTACAATGAGCAGTTCTTC
CSASLRGGAYNEQFF
>.|few|TRBV30|TRBJ1-4|13
TGTGCCTATGGGTCCCAGCAGGGCGAAAAACTGTTTTTT
CAYGSQQGEKLFF
>.|.|TRBV11-2|TRBJ1-1|16
TGTGCCAGCAGCTTAGATTGGGCAGGATCGAACACTGAAGCTTTCTTT
CASSLDWAGSNTEAFF
>.|.|TRBV6-1|TRBJ2-5|12
TGTGCCAGCAGTGAAGCGCTGGAGACCCAGTACTTC
CASSEALETQYF
>.|.|TRBV24-1|TRBJ2-1|13
TGTGCCACCAGTGATTTACCCCACAATGAGCAGTTCTTC
CATSDLPHNEQFF
>.|.|TRBV19|TRBJ1-2|13
TGTGCCAGTAGTATGAGCAGATACTATGGCTACACCTTC
CASSMSRYYGYTF
>TRBD1|once|TRBV5-1|TRBJ2-5|15
TGCGCCAGCAGCTTGGGGACAGGGCCCAAAGAGACCCAGTACTTC
CASSLGTGPKETQYF
>.|.|TRBV2|TRBJ1-3|15
TGTGCCAGCAGTGATCAGGGGATGACTGGAAACACCATATATTTT
CASSDQGMTGNTIYF
>TRBD1|once|TRBV2|TRBJ2-5|15
TGTGCCAGCAGGGGACAGGGGGGGAACCAAGAGACCCAGTACTTC
CASRGQGGNQETQYF
>TRBD2|.|TRBV7-9|TRBJ2-7|15
TGTGCCAGCAGCTCATCTAGCGGGGGAGCCTACGAGCAGTACTTC
CASSSSSGGAYEQYF
>.|.|TRBV20-1|TRBJ1-4|13
TGCAGTGCTAGTCACAGTGTTAATGAAAAACTGTTTTTT
CSASHSVNEKLFF
>TRBD1|.|TRBV13|TRBJ1-1|14
TGTGCCAGCAGCATCATGGACAGGGGCGCTGAAGCTTTCTTT
CASSIMDRGAEAFF
>.|.|TRBV5-5|TRBJ1-1|13
TGTGCCAGCAGCCCCATTACAAACACTGAAGCTTTCTTT
CASSPITNTEAFF
>TRBD1|.|TRBV30|TRBJ2-2|14
TGTGCCTGGGAGACAGGGGCGCACACCGGGGAGCTGTTTTTT
CAWETGAHTGELFF
>TRBD1|.|TRBV28|TRBJ1-1|14
TGTGCCAGCAGCTCATCCGGGACAGGGCGTGAAGCTTTCTTT
CASSSSGTGREAFF
>.|.|TRBV5-6|TRBJ1-1|14
TGTGCCAGCAGCTCCACGGATTGGAACACTGAAGCTTTCTTT
CASSSTDWNTEAFF
>.|.|TRBV30|TRBJ2-1|12
TGTGCCTGGAGTGTACAGGGAAATGAGCAGTTCTTC
CAWSVQGNEQFF
>.|.|TRBV19|TRBJ1-4|14
TGTGCCAGTAGTATAGGTACGGCGAATGAAAAACTGTTTTTT
CASSIGTANEKLFF
>TRBD2|.|TRBV27|TRBJ2-7|15
TGTGCCAGCAGTTTCAGCGGGGGCGCCCGGGTCGAGCAGTACTTC
CASSFSGGARVEQYF
>TRBD1|.|TRBV5-1|TRBJ2-7|18
TGCGCCAGCAGCAAGGGGACAAGGGACAGAGAATTCTCCTACGAGCAGTACTTC
CASSKGTRDREFSYEQYF
>.|.|TRBV4-3|TRBJ2-7|14
TGCGCCAGCAGCCAAGATAGAAGAGGGGACGAGCAGTACTTC
CASSQDRRGDEQYF
>.|.|TRBV28|TRBJ1-2|12
TGTGCCAGCCCGCCGGACGGCTTGAGCTACACCTTC
CASPPDGLSYTF
>.|.|TRBV7-2|TRBJ2-3|15
TGTGCCAGCAGCACCCGTTTCTCCGGCACAGATACGCAGTATTTT
CASSTRFSGTDTQYF
>.|.|TRBV7-9|TRBJ1-4|14
TGTGCCAGCAGCTTAGTCACAGTCAATGAAAAACTGTTTTTT
CASSLVTVNEKLFF
>TRBD1|few|TRBV12-3/TRBV12-4|TRBJ1-2|13
TGTGCCAGCAGGCAAGGACAGGGGCAAGGCTACACCTTC
CASRQGQGQGYTF